Sequencing of this T cell receptor beta chain was carried out in a study of cytotoxic CD8 clonotypes in ibrutinib-treated CLL. Whole-study context: The subjects consisted of 11 relapsed/refractory and around 15 treatment-naive individuals, with approximately 18 IGHV unmutated. Response samples were taken after a median around 11 months of treatment, range 6 to 36.

Trimming removed 5 bases from V and 1 base from J, with 20 bases in between. Germline V gene data show CDR1 as MNHEY and CDR2 as SMNVEV (reference sequence). The CDR3 is 17 amino acids. Profiling relied on immunoSEQ multiplex PCR, and the TCRdb table lists in-frame clones only, not all of them. Of under 30,000 clones listed, about 78% are singletons. The input for sequencing was PBMCs, taken after 36 months of ibrutinib treatment. The origin of this receptor is a human donor with chronic lymphocytic leukemia. The genes are TRBV27 and TRBJ1-1; D not resolved. CDR3 amino acids: CASSRSKDLTKNTEAFF. The CDR3 DNA sequence: TGTGCCAGCAGTAGATCCAAGGACCTAACAAAGAACACTGAAGCTTTCTTT.